This T cell receptor beta chain is drawn from a study of technical replicates of blood from a few donors. Using immunoSEQ multiplex PCR, the repertoire was profiled, and TCRdb retains in-frame clones only, with some absent. This table has some 14,000 clones, 70% to 90% appearing once. With 3 bases clipped from V and 5 bases from J, the junction kept 12 bases outside the gene matches. CDR1 is KGHSH and CDR2 is LQKENI in the germline V gene. The CDR3 consists of 16 residues. The source is a human donor in good health. Material: PBMCs. V and J are TRBV18 and TRBJ2-7; 8 nucleotides line up with TRBD1. The CDR3 reads CASSPAISLTGDEQYF. DNA of the CDR3: TGTGCCAGCTCACCGGCAATTTCGTTGACAGGGGACGAGCAGTACTTC.